A single sample is the source of the 9 T cell receptor beta chains below, sequenced in a study of CD8+ T cells in alopecia areata. Extracted from the samples, RNA was reverse transcribed into cDNA to serve as the sequencing template. Generated by immunoSEQ multiplex PCR, the TCRdb table keeps only in-frame clones and is missing some. In the table there are 95,000 to 150,000 clones, about 50% of which are singletons. What was sequenced was NKG2D-low CD8+ T cells sorted from blood. The receptor source for this set is a human donor with alopecia areata.

The chain employs TRBV12-2 and TRBJ2-2; the table's TRBD2 call for D was not verified on the DNA. TRBV12-2 corresponds to a pseudogene. This CDR3 has 18 residues. The DNA of the CDR3 is TGTGCAAGTCGCTTCGGGACTAGCGGGAGGGACGGCTCCGGGGAGCTGTTTTTT. This encodes CASRFGTSGRDGSGELFF.

CDR3 region: CASSSRVAETQYF. DNA of the CDR3: TGTGCCAGCAGTTCCAGGGTGGCCGAGACCCAGTACTTC. The chain is built from TRBV28 and TRBJ2-5, with a tentative D call TRBD1 (5 bases). Germline CDR1 is MDHEN and CDR2 is SYDVKM. CDR3 length: 13 amino acids. The ends were cut back, 4 bases at V and 5 bases at J, with 11 bases in the middle.

V gene TRBV29-1 combines with J gene TRBJ2-1, with TRBD1 as a possible D gene (6 bases). V gave up 7 bases and J gave up 0 bases, with 10 bases separating them. Germline V CDR1 and CDR2: SQVTM, ANQGSEA. The CDR3 consists of 13 residues. CDR3 protein: CSADRSSYNEQFF. CDR3 sequence (DNA): TGCAGCGCCGACAGGAGCTCCTACAATGAGCAGTTCTTC.

Concerning this clone: This CDR3 is also generated by other DNA sequences in the sample. This chain uses TRBV29-1 with TRBJ1-2; 8 bases fit TRBD1. The CDR3 is made up of 13 amino acids. Trimming removed 4 bases from V and 1 base from J; junction bases left unmatched: 2. Per germline, CDR1 SQVTM and CDR2 ANQGSEA. The DNA of the CDR3 is TGCAGCGTTGGACAGGGGAGTAACTATGGCTACACCTTC. Its protein product is CSVGQGSNYGYTF.

The rearrangement links TRBV4-3 to TRBJ2-6, with D perhaps assigned TRBD1 or TRBD2 (5 bases each). Per germline, CDR1 LGHNA and CDR2 YSLEER. V was clipped by 0 bases and J by 0 bases, with 12 bases between them. CDR3 size: 18 residues. CDR3 loop: CASSQDEGDSSGANVLTF. For the CDR3, the DNA is TGCGCCAGCAGCCAAGATGAGGGAGACAGCTCTGGGGCCAACGTCCTGACTTTC.

The chain has TRBV9 and TRBJ2-1; 11 nucleotides line up with TRBD2. The germline CDR1 and CDR2 sequences are SGDLS and YYNGEE. V gave up 0 bases and J gave up 7 bases; unmatched junction bases: 3. The CDR3 loop spans 15 amino acids. CDR3 DNA: TGTGCCAGCAGCGTAGGGACTAGCGGGTCTAATGAGCAGTTCTTC. This encodes CASSVGTSGSNEQFF.

The chain joins TRBV5-1 to TRBJ2-5; 7 nucleotides align to TRBD2. The CDR3 loop spans 15 amino acids. Germline V gene sequence: CDR1 SGHRS, CDR2 YFSETQ. V gave up 6 bases and J gave up 4 bases; unmatched junction bases: 12. The CDR3 loop reads CASTKTGGPAETQYF. The CDR3 nucleotides are TGCGCCAGCACCAAAACGGGGGGACCTGCAGAGACCCAGTACTTC.

This chain connects TRBV2 to TRBJ2-5, with 7 bases fitting TRBD1. The ends lost 3 bases at V and 4 bases at J; junction bases unmatched: 5. CDR1 is SNHLY and CDR2 is FYNNEI in the germline V gene. The CDR3 has 14 amino acids. CDR3 bases: TGTGCCAGCAGTGAGGGGACAGCAACAGAGACCCAGTACTTC. Protein sequence: CASSEGTATETQYF.

This clone came up a few times. The rearrangement links TRBV7-9 to TRBJ1-2; no firm D call. V lost 1 base to trimming and J lost 3 bases, with 3 bases between them. The CDR3 contains 12 residues. Germline-derived CDR1 and CDR2 are SEHNR and FQNEAQ (reference sequence). CDR3 sequence (DNA): TGTGCCAGCAGCTTAGGCGACTATGGCTACACCTTC. Translated, it gives CASSLGDYGYTF. Filled out from reference TRBV7-9 and TRBJ1-2, the complete variable domain reads DTGVSQNPRHKITKRGQNVTFRCDPISEHNRLYWYRQTLGQGPEFLTYFQNEAQLEKSRLLSDRFSAERPKGSFSTLEIQRTEQGDSAMYLCASSLGDYGYTFGSGTRLTVV.